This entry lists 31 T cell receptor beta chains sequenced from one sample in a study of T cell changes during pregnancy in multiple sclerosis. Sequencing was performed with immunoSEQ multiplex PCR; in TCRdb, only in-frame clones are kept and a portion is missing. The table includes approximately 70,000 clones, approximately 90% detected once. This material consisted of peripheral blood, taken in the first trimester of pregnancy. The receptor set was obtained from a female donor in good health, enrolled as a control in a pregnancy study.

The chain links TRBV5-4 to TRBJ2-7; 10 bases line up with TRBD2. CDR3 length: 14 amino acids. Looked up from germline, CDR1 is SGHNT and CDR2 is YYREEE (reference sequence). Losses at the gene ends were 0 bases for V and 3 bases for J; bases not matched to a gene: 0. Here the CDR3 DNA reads TGTGCCAGCAGCTTGGTAGCGGGAGGCTACGAGCAGTACTTC. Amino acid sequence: CASSLVAGGYEQYF.

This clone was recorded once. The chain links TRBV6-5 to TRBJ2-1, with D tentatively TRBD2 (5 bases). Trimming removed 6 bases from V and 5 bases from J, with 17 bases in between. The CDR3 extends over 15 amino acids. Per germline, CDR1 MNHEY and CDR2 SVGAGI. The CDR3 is CASRTSGLFDNEQFF. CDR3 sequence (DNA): TGTGCCAGCAGAACTTCTGGACTGTTTGACAATGAGCAGTTCTTC.

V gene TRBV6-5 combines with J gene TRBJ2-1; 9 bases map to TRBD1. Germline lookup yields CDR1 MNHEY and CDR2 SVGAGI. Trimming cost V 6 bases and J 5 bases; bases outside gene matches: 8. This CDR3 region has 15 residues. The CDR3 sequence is CASSPGQGVHNEQFF. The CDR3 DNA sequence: TGTGCCAGCAGCCCGGGACAGGGCGTACACAATGAGCAGTTCTTC.

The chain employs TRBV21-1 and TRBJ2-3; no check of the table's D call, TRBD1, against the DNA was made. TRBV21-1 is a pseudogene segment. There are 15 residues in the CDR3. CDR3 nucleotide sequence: TGTGCCAGCAGCAAGGGCCCTCCCCCCACAGATACGCAGTATTTT. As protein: CASSKGPPPTDTQYF.

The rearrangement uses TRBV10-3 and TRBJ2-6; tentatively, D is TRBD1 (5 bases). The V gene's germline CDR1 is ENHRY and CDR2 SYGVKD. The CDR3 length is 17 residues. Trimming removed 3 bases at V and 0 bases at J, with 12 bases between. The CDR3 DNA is TGTGCCATCAGTGAAAGTGATAGGGGCTCTGGGGCCAACGTCCTGACTTTC. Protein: CAISESDRGSGANVLTF.

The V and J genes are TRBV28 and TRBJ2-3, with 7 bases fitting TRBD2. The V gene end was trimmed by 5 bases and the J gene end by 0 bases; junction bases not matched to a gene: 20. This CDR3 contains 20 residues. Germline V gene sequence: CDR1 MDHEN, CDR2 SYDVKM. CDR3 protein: CASSRMGGYTVDGSTDTQYF. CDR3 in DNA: TGTGCCAGCAGTAGGATGGGGGGGTATACAGTAGACGGCAGCACAGATACGCAGTATTTT.

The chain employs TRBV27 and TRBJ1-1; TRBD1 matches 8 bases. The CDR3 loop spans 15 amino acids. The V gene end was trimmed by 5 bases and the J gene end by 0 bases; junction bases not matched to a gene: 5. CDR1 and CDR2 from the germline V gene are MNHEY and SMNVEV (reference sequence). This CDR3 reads CASSTGQVMNTEAFF. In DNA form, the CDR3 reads TGTGCCAGCAGTACGGGACAGGTAATGAACACTGAAGCTTTCTTT.

CDR3 DNA: TGCAGTGGCACAAACAATGAGCAGTTCTTC. Protein: CSGTNNEQFF. This chain uses TRBV20-1 with TRBJ2-1; the D is unclear. Trimming took 7 bases from V and 5 from J, leaving 6 bases between them. The germline gives CDR1 DFQATT, CDR2 SNEGSKA (reference sequence). The CDR3 sequence is 10 residues long.

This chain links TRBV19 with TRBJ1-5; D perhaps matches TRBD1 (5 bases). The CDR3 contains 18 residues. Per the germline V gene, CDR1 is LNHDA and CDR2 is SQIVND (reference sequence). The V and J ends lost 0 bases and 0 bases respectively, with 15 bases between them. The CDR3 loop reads CASSIEEQGSYSNQPQHF. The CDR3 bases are TGTGCCAGTAGTATAGAGGAGCAGGGCAGTTATAGCAATCAGCCCCAGCATTTT.

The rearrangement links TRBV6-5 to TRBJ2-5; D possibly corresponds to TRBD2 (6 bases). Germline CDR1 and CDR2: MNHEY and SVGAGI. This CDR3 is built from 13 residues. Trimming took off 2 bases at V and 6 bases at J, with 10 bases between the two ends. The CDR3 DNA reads TGTGCCAGCAGTTACGATGCGGGAAAGACCCAGTACTTC. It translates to CASSYDAGKTQYF.

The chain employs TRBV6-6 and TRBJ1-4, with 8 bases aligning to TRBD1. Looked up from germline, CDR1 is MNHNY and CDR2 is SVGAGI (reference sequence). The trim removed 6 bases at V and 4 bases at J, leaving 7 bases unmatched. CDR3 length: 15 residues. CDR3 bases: TGTGCCAGCAGCCTCAGGGGGCAGGTTAATGAAAAACTGTTTTTT. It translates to CASSLRGQVNEKLFF.

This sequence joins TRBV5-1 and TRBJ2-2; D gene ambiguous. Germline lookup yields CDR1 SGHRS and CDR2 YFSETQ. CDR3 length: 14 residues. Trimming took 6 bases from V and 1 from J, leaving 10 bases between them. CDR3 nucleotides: TGCGCCAGCAAAATGGGCAGGAACACCGGGGAGCTGTTTTTT. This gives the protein CASKMGRNTGELFF. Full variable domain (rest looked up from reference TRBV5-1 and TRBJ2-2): KAGVTQTPRYLIKTRGQQVTLSCSPISGHRSVSWYQQTPGQGLQFLFEYFSETQRNKGNFPGRFSGRQFSNSRSEMNVSTLELGDSALYLCASKMGRNTGELFFGEGSRLTVL.

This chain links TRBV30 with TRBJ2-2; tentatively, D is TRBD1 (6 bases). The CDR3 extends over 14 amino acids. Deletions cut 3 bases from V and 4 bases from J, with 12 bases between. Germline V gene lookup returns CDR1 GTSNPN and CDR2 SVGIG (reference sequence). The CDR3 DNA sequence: TGTGCCTGGAGGGCAGGGGTTTTCACCGGGGAGCTGTTTTTT. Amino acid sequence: CAWRAGVFTGELFF. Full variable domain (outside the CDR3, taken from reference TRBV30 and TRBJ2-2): SQTIHQWPATLVQPVGSPLSLECTVEGTSNPNLYWYRQAAGRGLQLLFYSVGIGQISSEVPQNLSASRPQDRQFILSSKKLLLSDSGFYLCAWRAGVFTGELFFGEGSRLTVL.

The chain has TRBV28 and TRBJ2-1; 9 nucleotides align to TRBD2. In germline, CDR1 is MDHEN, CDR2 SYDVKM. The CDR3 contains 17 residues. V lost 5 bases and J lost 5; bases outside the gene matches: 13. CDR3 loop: CASSQDLAGSPHNEQFF. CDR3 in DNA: TGTGCCAGCAGTCAAGACCTAGCGGGATCCCCTCACAATGAGCAGTTCTTC.

CDR3 region: CASSNSGSYNEQFF. The CDR3 region has the DNA TGTGCCAGCAGCAATAGCGGGAGCTACAATGAGCAGTTCTTC. The chain has TRBV11-2 and TRBJ2-1; 9 positions match TRBD2. CDR3 size: 14 residues. J was trimmed by 3 bases and V by 5 bases; bases with no gene match: 2. The V gene's germline CDR1 is SGHAT and CDR2 FQNNGV. The full variable domain, in which reference TRBV11-2 and TRBJ2-1 provide the parts outside the CDR3, is EAGVAQSPRYKIIEKRQSVAFWCNPISGHATLYWYQQILGQGPKLLIQFQNNGVVDDSQLPKDRFSAERLKGVDSTLKIQPAKLEDSAVYLCASSNSGSYNEQFFGPGTRLTVL.

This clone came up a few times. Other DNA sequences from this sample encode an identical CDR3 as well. The CDR3 DNA reads as TGCGCCAGCAGCTTGGCCGGGGGTTATGCTGAAGCTTTCTTT. This sequence encodes CASSLAGGYAEAFF. This chain joins TRBV5-1 and TRBJ1-1; D possibly corresponds to TRBD1 (5 bases). Trimming pared 0 bases from V and 6 bases from J, leaving 12 bases between. Germline-derived CDR1 and CDR2 are SGHRS and YFSETQ. This CDR3 spans 14 amino acids.

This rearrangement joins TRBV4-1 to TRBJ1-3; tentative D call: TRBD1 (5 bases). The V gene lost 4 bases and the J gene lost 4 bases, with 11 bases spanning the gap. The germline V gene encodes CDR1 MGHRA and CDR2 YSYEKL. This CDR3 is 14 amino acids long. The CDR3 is CASSLRVSGNTIYF. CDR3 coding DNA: TGCGCCAGCAGCCTCAGGGTGTCCGGAAACACCATATATTTT.

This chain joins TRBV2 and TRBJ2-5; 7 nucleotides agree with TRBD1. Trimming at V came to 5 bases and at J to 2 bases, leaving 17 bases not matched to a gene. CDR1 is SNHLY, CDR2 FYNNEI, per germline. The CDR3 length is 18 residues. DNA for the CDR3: TGTGCCAGCAGTCCGATTATCCGGGACAGAGATTTTCAAGAGACCCAGTACTTC. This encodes CASSPIIRDRDFQETQYF. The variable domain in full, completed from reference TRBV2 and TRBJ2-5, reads EPEVTQTPSHQVTQMGQEVILRCVPISNHLYFYWYRQILGQKVEFLVSFYNNEISEKSEIFDDQFSVERPDGSNFTLKIRSTKLEDSAMYFCASSPIIRDRDFQETQYFGPGTRLLVL.

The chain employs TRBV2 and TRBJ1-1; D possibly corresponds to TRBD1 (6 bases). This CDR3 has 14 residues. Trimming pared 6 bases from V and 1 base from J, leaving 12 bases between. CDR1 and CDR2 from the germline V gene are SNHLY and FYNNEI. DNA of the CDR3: TGTGCCAGCAGGACGGGACACTCGAACACTGAAGCTTTCTTT. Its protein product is CASRTGHSNTEAFF.

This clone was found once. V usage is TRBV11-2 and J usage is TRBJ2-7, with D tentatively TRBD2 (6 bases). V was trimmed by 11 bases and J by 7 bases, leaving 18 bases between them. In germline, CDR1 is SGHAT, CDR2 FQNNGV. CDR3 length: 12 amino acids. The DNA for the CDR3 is TGTGCCGGATCACGACTAGGTAGAGAGCAGTACTTC. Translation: CAGSRLGREQYF.

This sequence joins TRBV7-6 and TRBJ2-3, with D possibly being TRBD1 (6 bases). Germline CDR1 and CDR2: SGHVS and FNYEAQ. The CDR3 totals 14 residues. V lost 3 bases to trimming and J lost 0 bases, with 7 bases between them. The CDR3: CASSFGQSTDTQYF. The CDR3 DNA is TGTGCCAGCAGCTTCGGACAGAGCACAGATACGCAGTATTTT.

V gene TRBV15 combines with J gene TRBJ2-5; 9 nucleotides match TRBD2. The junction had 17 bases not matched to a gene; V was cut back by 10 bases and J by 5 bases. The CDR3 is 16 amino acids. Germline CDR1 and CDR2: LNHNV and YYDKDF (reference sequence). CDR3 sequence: CAISLYSGRRRETQYF. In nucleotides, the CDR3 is TGTGCCATATCACTCTATAGCGGGAGAAGAAGGGAGACCCAGTACTTC. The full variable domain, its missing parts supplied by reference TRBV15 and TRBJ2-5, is DAMVIQNPRYQVTQFGKPVTLSCSQTLNHNVMYWYQQKSSQAPKLLFHYYDKDFNNEADTPDNFQSRRPNTSFCFLDIRSPGLGDTAMYLCAISLYSGRRRETQYFGPGTRLLVL.

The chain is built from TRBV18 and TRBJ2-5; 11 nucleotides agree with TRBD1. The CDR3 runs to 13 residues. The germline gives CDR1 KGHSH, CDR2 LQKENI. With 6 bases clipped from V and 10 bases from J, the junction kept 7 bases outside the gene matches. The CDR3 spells CASSRGQGEDQYF. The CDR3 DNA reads TGTGCCAGCTCTCGGGGACAGGGGGAGGACCAGTACTTC.

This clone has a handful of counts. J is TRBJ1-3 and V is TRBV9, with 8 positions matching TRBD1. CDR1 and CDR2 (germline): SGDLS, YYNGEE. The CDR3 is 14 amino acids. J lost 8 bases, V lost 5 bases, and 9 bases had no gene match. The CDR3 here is CASSLEWTGYTIYF. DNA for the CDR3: TGTGCCAGCAGTCTAGAATGGACAGGGTACACCATATATTTT.

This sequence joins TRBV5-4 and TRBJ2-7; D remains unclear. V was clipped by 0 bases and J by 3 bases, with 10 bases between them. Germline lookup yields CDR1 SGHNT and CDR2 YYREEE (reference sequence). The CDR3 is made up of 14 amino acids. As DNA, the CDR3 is TGTGCCAGCAGCTTGGGAGGTAAAAGCTACGAGCAGTACTTC. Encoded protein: CASSLGGKSYEQYF. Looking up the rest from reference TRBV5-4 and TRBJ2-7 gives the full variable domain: ETGVTQSPTHLIKTRGQQVTLRCSSQSGHNTVSWYQQALGQGPQFIFQYYREEENGRGNFPPRFSGLQFPNYSSELNVNALELDDSALYLCASSLGGKSYEQYFGPGTRLTVT.

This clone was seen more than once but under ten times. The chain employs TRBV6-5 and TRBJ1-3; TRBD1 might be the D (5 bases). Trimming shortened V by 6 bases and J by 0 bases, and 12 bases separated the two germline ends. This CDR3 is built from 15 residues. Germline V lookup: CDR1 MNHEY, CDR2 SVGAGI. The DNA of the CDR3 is TGTGCCAGCAGGCTCGACAGTTTCTCTGGAAACACCATATATTTT. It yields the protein CASRLDSFSGNTIYF.

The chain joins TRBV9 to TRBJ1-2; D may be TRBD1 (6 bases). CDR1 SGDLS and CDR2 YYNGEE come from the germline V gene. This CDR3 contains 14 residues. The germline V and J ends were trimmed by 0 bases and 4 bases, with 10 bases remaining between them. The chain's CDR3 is CASSVGTDTYGYTF. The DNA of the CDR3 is TGTGCCAGCAGCGTAGGGACAGACACCTATGGCTACACCTTC.

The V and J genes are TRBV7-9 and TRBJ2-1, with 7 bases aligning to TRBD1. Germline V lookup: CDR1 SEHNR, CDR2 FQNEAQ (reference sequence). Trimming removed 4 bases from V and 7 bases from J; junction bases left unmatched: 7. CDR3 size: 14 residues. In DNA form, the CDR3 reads TGTGCCAGCAGCTCTAATAAACAGGGGAATGAGCAGTTCTTC. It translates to CASSSNKQGNEQFF.

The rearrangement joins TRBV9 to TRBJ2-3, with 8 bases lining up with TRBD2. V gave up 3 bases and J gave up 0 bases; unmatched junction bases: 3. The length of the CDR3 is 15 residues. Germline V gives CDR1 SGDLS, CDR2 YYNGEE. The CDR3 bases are TGTGCCAGCAGCGCACTAGCGGCTAGCACAGATACGCAGTATTTT. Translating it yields CASSALAASTDTQYF.

CDR3 residues: CASSPGLAGYEQYF. In DNA, the CDR3 is TGTGCCAGCAGTCCGGGACTAGCGGGGTACGAGCAGTACTTC. The chain is built from TRBV9 and TRBJ2-7; 13 bases match TRBD2. CDR3 length equals 14 residues. Germline trimming cut 5 bases from V and 4 bases from J; bases unmatched to any gene: 3. Per germline, CDR1 SGDLS and CDR2 YYNGEE.

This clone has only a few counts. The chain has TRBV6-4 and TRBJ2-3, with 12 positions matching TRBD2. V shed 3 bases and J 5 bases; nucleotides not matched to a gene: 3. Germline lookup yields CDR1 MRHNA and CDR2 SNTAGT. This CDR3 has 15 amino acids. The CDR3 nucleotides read TGTGCCAGCAGTGAACTAGCGGGAGGAGGAGATACGCAGTATTTT. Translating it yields CASSELAGGGDTQYF.